This T cell receptor (beta chain) was sequenced for a study of blood T cell repertoires in COVID-19. Turning to the study itself: Italy, Spain and the United States were the sources of the convalescent and acute COVID-19 samples. Sample material is recorded as cDNA or gDNA derived from T cells, B-cell-depleted T cells, or PBMCs.

Clones were read by immunoSEQ multiplex PCR, and TCRdb kept only the in-frame ones, dropping some. The profile covers around 250,000 clones, with about 87% appearing a single time and about 4% taken by the ten largest. Germline lookup yields CDR1 MNHEY and CDR2 SVGAGI. The CDR3 runs 15 residues. J was trimmed by 2 bases and V by 5 bases; bases with no gene match: 7. Participants were aged about 18 to 95 years, lived in 24 US areas, and enrolled virtually. Cohort placement rested on clinical history that participants reported themselves. The chain employs TRBV6-5 and TRBJ2-7, with TRBD1 matching over 9 bases. The sequenced material came from PBMCs or T cells enriched from blood (not recorded which). The sequence derives from a woman aged 25-40 years with acute COVID-19. The CDR3 nucleotides read TGTGCCAGCAGTATACCGGGACAGGGCACCTACGAGCAGTACTTC. Its protein is CASSIPGQGTYEQYF.